This T cell receptor beta chain was obtained from a study of blood T cell repertoires in COVID-19. Study context: Specimens from acute and convalescent COVID-19 originated in the United States, Italy and Spain.

Produced via immunoSEQ multiplex PCR; TCRdb's table is partial and in-frame only. Of 200,000 or so clones detected, about 90% appear once; the ten largest clones hold approximately 8.1%. With 4 bases removed from V and 4 bases from J, the gap between germline ends came to 5 bases. CDR1 is SNHLY and CDR2 is FYNNEI in the germline V gene. The CDR3 totals 13 residues. Cohort allocation depended upon clinical history that participants reported. Sequencing input: PBMCs or T cells enriched from blood (not recorded which). The chain carries TRBV2 and TRBJ1-6, with D hard to call. This TCR derives from a woman younger than 35 who had recovered from COVID-19. This chain's CDR3 is CASSGSYNSPLHF. CDR3 nucleotide sequence: TGTGCCAGCAGTGGCAGTTATAATTCACCCCTCCACTTT.